This TCR beta chain was found in a study of cytomegalovirus exposure and HLA in healthy donors. Study observations and caveats: CMV serostatus was the only recorded immune exposure for donors.

The PCR had 60 Vbeta and 13 Jbeta primers. Clones were read by immunoSEQ multiplex PCR, and TCRdb kept only the in-frame ones, dropping some. This sample has approximately 160,000 clones; roughly 80% occur once, and the top ten carry 9% to 10%. On this clone: The target antigen is unknown.

Trimming cost V 0 bases and J 0 bases; bases outside gene matches: 2. CDR3 length: 16 amino acids. Germline CDR1 and CDR2: SGHKS and YYEKEE (reference sequence). The chain combines TRBV5-5 with TRBJ2-2, with TRBD1 identical over 7 bases. Specimen: PBMCs. This clonotype originated in a young man in good health and CMV-seropositive. This chain's CDR3 is CASSLAGGPNTGELFF. The CDR3 bases are TGTGCCAGCAGCTTGGCAGGGGGTCCGAACACCGGGGAGCTGTTTTTT.